These 22 T cell receptor beta chains were all obtained from the same sample, sequenced in a study of somatic mutations in cytotoxic T cells in rheumatoid arthritis. Repertoires were generated with immunoSEQ multiplex PCR, while TCRdb's copy carries only in-frame clones and drops some. The sample includes roughly 14,000 clones, roughly 80% of them seen just once. The source material was CD8+ T cells sorted from blood. Receptors were obtained from an adult with rheumatoid arthritis.

This clone was counted a few times. The chain recombines TRBV2 with TRBJ1-1; D is unclear. V lost 2 bases and J 10 bases, leaving 14 bases between the germline ends. CDR3 length equals 13 residues. The V gene's germline CDR1 is SNHLY and CDR2 FYNNEI. The CDR3 reads CASSERQESGAFF. The CDR3 region has the DNA TGTGCCAGCAGTGAACGGCAGGAATCGGGAGCTTTCTTT.

The rearrangement uses TRBV6-6 and TRBJ2-5, with 9 bases fitting TRBD1. This CDR3 contains 15 residues. J lost 2 bases, V lost 6 bases, and 7 bases had no gene match. The germline CDR1 and CDR2 sequences are MNHNY and SVGAGI (reference sequence). This CDR3 reads CASRPGQGYQETQYF. The CDR3 DNA follows: TGTGCCAGCAGGCCGGGACAGGGATATCAAGAGACCCAGTACTTC.

The chain combines TRBV9 with TRBJ1-1; D is ambiguous. CDR1 is SGDLS, CDR2 YYNGEE, per germline. Trimming stripped 0 bases from V and 0 bases from J, with 9 bases between. The CDR3 totals 15 residues. CDR3 nucleotide sequence: TGTGCCAGCAGCGTAGTGGGAGACATGAACACTGAAGCTTTCTTT. This gives the protein CASSVVGDMNTEAFF.

This chain uses TRBV5-1 with TRBJ1-3, with a possible D match to TRBD1 (5 bases). CDR1 and CDR2 (germline): SGHRS, YFSETQ. The V end lost 5 bases, the J end lost 2 bases, and 26 bases lay between the germline ends. This CDR3 has 19 amino acids. CDR3 nucleotides: TGCGCCAGCAGGTCGGTATCGTTAGGGGAAGGTTCGACTGGAAACACCATATATTTT. Its translation: CASRSVSLGEGSTGNTIYF.

The CDR3: CASSLDRLSTGELFF. The CDR3 bases are TGTGCCAGCAGTTTAGACAGGTTGAGCACCGGGGAGCTGTTTTTT. The rearrangement links TRBV27 to TRBJ2-2; D might be TRBD1 (6 bases). This CDR3 is 15 amino acids long. CDR1 and CDR2 from the germline V gene are MNHEY and SMNVEV (reference sequence). V was trimmed by 2 bases and J by 4 bases, leaving 11 bases between them.

The chain recombines TRBV27 with TRBJ2-1; 7 nucleotides line up with TRBD1. The V segment lost 5 bases and the J segment 0 bases; nucleotides outside the gene matches: 16. CDR3 length: 19 residues. The germline V gene has CDR1 MNHEY and CDR2 SMNVEV (reference sequence). CDR3: CASSPGTEGAVSSYNEQFF. In nucleotides, the CDR3 is TGTGCCAGCAGTCCAGGGACAGAAGGAGCGGTAAGCTCCTACAATGAGCAGTTCTTC.

V usage is TRBV14 and J usage is TRBJ1-4; D uncertain. Between the trimmed V and J ends, which lost 5 bases and 7 bases, there was a span of 8 bases. This CDR3 contains 12 residues. Germline V gene sequence: CDR1 SGHDN, CDR2 FVKESK. In nucleotides, the CDR3 is TGTGCCAGCAGCTTCGCAGGTGAAAAACTGTTTTTT. Its translation is CASSFAGEKLFF. The full variable domain, rest sourced from reference TRBV14 and TRBJ1-4, is EAGVTQFPSHSVIEKGQTVTLRCDPISGHDNLYWYRRVMGKEIKFLLHFVKESKQDESGMPNNRFLAERTGGTYSTLKVQPAELEDSGVYFCASSFAGEKLFFGSGTQLSVL.

The genes are TRBV5-5 and TRBJ1-2; D gene ambiguous. V gave up 4 bases and J gave up 12 bases, with 13 bases separating them. Germline CDR1 is SGHKS and CDR2 is YYEKEE (reference sequence). The CDR3 is 11 residues long. As DNA, the CDR3 is TGTGCCAGCAGCCTCCTTTTAAGGCACACCTTC. Its translation: CASSLLLRHTF.

This rearrangement joins TRBV5-1 to TRBJ2-1; possibly TRBD1 or TRBD2 for D (6 bases each). V gave up 4 bases and J gave up 9 bases, with 14 bases separating them. This CDR3 comprises 13 residues. Per germline, CDR1 SGHRS and CDR2 YFSETQ. For the CDR3, the DNA is TGCGCCAGCAGCGCAGAGGGGGGAGCTGAGCAGTTCTTC. Translated: CASSAEGGAEQFF. Complete variable domain (other parts from reference TRBV5-1 and TRBJ2-1): KAGVTQTPRYLIKTRGQQVTLSCSPISGHRSVSWYQQTPGQGLQFLFEYFSETQRNKGNFPGRFSGRQFSNSRSEMNVSTLELGDSALYLCASSAEGGAEQFFGPGTRLTVL.

This clone was detected only a few times. The CDR3 here is CASSQDLRVYEQYV. The DNA for the CDR3 is TGCGCCAGCAGCCAAGATCTCAGGGTGTACGAGCAGTACGTC. The chain uses TRBV4-1 and TRBJ2-7, with D possibly being TRBD1 (5 bases). This CDR3 region has 14 residues. Germline V gives CDR1 MGHRA, CDR2 YSYEKL. With 0 bases removed from V and 4 bases from J, the gap between germline ends came to 10 bases.

The genes are TRBV10-2 and TRBJ1-6, with no clear D. Germline V lookup: CDR1 WSHSY, CDR2 SAAADI. V lost 0 bases, J lost 10 bases, and 13 bases lay in between. The CDR3 length is 15 residues. The CDR3 sequence: CASSESMQFGSPLHF. DNA for the CDR3: TGCGCCAGCAGTGAGTCAATGCAGTTCGGATCACCCCTCCACTTT.

The chain couples TRBV5-1 to TRBJ1-1, with 8 bases aligning to TRBD1. V lost 0 bases, J lost 5 bases, and 6 bases stayed unmatched. The germline V gene has CDR1 SGHRS and CDR2 YFSETQ. The CDR3 is 15 amino acids. The CDR3 reads CASSLEARGRTEAFF. The CDR3 coding sequence is TGCGCCAGCAGCTTGGAAGCCAGGGGGCGAACTGAAGCTTTCTTT.

V usage is TRBV28 and J usage is TRBJ2-7, with D unresolved. Trimming took off 6 bases at V and 3 bases at J, with 21 bases between the two ends. The CDR3 sequence is 16 residues long. Germline loops: CDR1 MDHEN, CDR2 SYDVKM. CDR3 coding DNA: TGTGCCAGCAGCCGCAGGTACCCTTTATTCCTCTACGAGCAGTACGTC. Protein: CASSRRYPLFLYEQYV.

This clone was counted a few times. The gene calls are TRBV11-1 and TRBJ2-7, with D possibly TRBD1 on 6 matching bases. This CDR3 comprises 14 residues. V lost 3 bases and J lost 4, with 13 bases in between. Germline-derived CDR1 and CDR2 are SGHAT and FQDESV (reference sequence). CDR3 DNA sequence: TGTGCCAGCAGCTTGGCAGGGGCGGAATACGAGCAGTACTTC. The encoded protein is CASSLAGAEYEQYF.

V gene TRBV13 combines with J gene TRBJ1-1, with D uncertain. The CDR3 has 14 residues. V was pared by 1 base and J by 7 bases, with 13 bases between. Germline CDR1 reads PRHDT; CDR2 reads FYEKMQ (reference sequence). CDR3 residues: CASSLDPGSYEAFF. CDR3 DNA sequence: TGTGCCAGCAGCTTAGACCCGGGGAGTTATGAAGCTTTCTTT.

This clone came up once. CDR3 sequence reads: CASSEAETGVGDTQYF. CDR3 bases: TGTGCCAGCAGTGAAGCTGAGACAGGGGTGGGAGATACGCAGTATTTT. The chain employs TRBV2 and TRBJ2-3, with 8 bases aligning to TRBD1. CDR1 is SNHLY and CDR2 is FYNNEI in the germline V gene. The V gene end was trimmed by 0 bases and the J gene end by 5 bases; junction bases not matched to a gene: 7. The CDR3 is made up of 16 amino acids.

The gene calls are TRBV5-1 and TRBJ2-5; TRBD2 agrees at 9 bases. The CDR3 loop spans 17 amino acids. V gave up 0 bases and J gave up 5 bases; unmatched junction bases: 11. CDR1 SGHRS and CDR2 YFSETQ come from the germline V gene. CDR3 in DNA: TGCGCCAGCAGCTTGGCCGCTAGCGGGGCAATAGGGGAGACCCAGTACTTC. It is translated as CASSLAASGAIGETQYF. Together with reference TRBV5-1 and TRBJ2-5, the CDR3 gives the full variable domain: KAGVTQTPRYLIKTRGQQVTLSCSPISGHRSVSWYQQTPGQGLQFLFEYFSETQRNKGNFPGRFSGRQFSNSRSEMNVSTLELGDSALYLCASSLAASGAIGETQYFGPGTRLLVL.

The CDR3 nucleotides read TGTGCCAGTAAAAGTCTGAGTGGGGATACGCAGTATTTT. Amino acid sequence: CASKSLSGDTQYF. This chain joins TRBV6-6 and TRBJ2-3; D unclear. The germline V gene has CDR1 MNHNY and CDR2 SVGAGI (reference sequence). V lost 9 bases to trimming and J lost 6 bases, with 16 bases between them. The CDR3 loop spans 13 amino acids.

This sequence joins TRBV2 and TRBJ1-6, with 7 positions matching TRBD1. The V gene's germline CDR1 is SNHLY and CDR2 FYNNEI. V trimming: 2 bases; J trimming: 9 bases; junction bases outside the gene matches: 7. CDR3 length: 15 residues. CDR3 bases: TGTGCCAGCAGTGAATTGGAACAGGGGCTTTCACCCCTCCACTTT. As protein: CASSELEQGLSPLHF.

This clone was counted only a few times. The gene calls are TRBV7-9 and TRBJ1-5; 8 bases fit TRBD1. This CDR3 comprises 14 residues. CDR1 is SEHNR, CDR2 FQNEAQ, per germline (reference sequence). Germline trimming cut 5 bases from V and 1 base from J; bases unmatched to any gene: 1. CDR3 DNA: TGTGCCAGCAGCCGGACAGGGAGCAATCAGCCCCAGCATTTT. Protein sequence: CASSRTGSNQPQHF. The variable domain in full, with the rest retrieved from reference TRBV7-9 and TRBJ1-5, is DTGVSQNPRHKITKRGQNVTFRCDPISEHNRLYWYRQTLGQGPEFLTYFQNEAQLEKSRLLSDRFSAERPKGSFSTLEIQRTEQGDSAMYLCASSRTGSNQPQHFGDGTRLSIL.

This clone was recorded a few times. J is TRBJ1-3 and V is TRBV21-1. TRBV21-1 is shown as a pseudogene. This CDR3 contains 16 residues. The CDR3 DNA reads TGTGCCAGCAACGCCACCGTAAACCACTCTGGAAACACCATATATTTT. Translated, it gives CASNATVNHSGNTIYF.

This clone was recorded a few times. The rearrangement links TRBV4-1 to TRBJ1-2; no firm D call. V shed 4 bases and J shed 8 bases, with 14 bases lying between them. Germline assignment: CDR1 MGHRA and CDR2 YSYEKL. The CDR3 sequence is 13 residues long. CDR3 region: CASSPSGPWGYTF. The CDR3 DNA follows: TGCGCCAGCAGCCCTTCCGGACCTTGGGGCTACACCTTC.